A single sample gave rise to the 28 T cell receptor beta chains below, sequenced in a study of shared clonotypes between healthy human individuals. Clones were read by immunoSEQ multiplex PCR, and TCRdb kept only the in-frame ones, dropping some. In the table there are 450,000 to 650,000 clones, 70% to 80% of which are singletons. Sequencing was performed on PBMCs. The origin of the receptors is a woman in her forties in good health. Some clones in this sample may be carry-over from other donors' samples.

The V and J genes are TRBV2 and TRBJ1-1, with a possible D match to TRBD1 (5 bases). CDR3 size: 15 residues. Germline CDR1 reads SNHLY; CDR2 reads FYNNEI. Trimming stripped 1 base from V and 0 bases from J, with 9 bases between. Written as DNA, the CDR3 is TGTGCCAGCAGTGAAGTGGGACCGTTGAACACTGAAGCTTTCTTT. Residues: CASSEVGPLNTEAFF.

The chain couples TRBV28 to TRBJ2-3; 8 positions agree with TRBD2. The V gene end was trimmed by 6 bases and the J gene end by 2 bases; junction bases not matched to a gene: 13. The CDR3 is 17 amino acids. CDR1 is MDHEN and CDR2 is SYDVKM in the germline V gene. In DNA form, the CDR3 reads TGTGCCAGCAGCCTCTCGGGAGCGGGAGCCACCACAGATACGCAGTATTTT. It translates to CASSLSGAGATTDTQYF.

V usage is TRBV11-2 and J usage is TRBJ2-1; possibly TRBD1 or TRBD2 for D (5 bases each). CDR3 length: 15 amino acids. In germline, CDR1 is SGHAT, CDR2 FQNNGV. V lost 2 bases, J lost 6 bases, and 14 bases lay in between. The CDR3 DNA reads as TGTGCCAGCAGCTTAAGTGAGGGGTTCGGCAATGAGCAGTTCTTC. As protein: CASSLSEGFGNEQFF.

This clone was observed once. The chain couples TRBV27 to TRBJ2-1; D might be TRBD2 (6 bases). This CDR3 is built from 15 residues. Germline V CDR1 and CDR2: MNHEY, SMNVEV (reference sequence). V lost 2 bases to trimming and J lost 1 base, with 9 bases between them. The CDR3 region is CASSLGRGSYNEQFF. The CDR3 bases are TGTGCCAGCAGTTTAGGGCGGGGTTCCTACAATGAGCAGTTCTTC.

The chain recombines TRBV9 with TRBJ1-2, with 7 positions matching TRBD1. CDR1 is SGDLS, CDR2 YYNGEE, per germline. The V and J ends lost 4 bases and 3 bases, in that order; junction bases with no gene match: 12. The CDR3 contains 16 residues. For the CDR3, the DNA is TGTGCCAGCAGCTCACCCGAGGGGGCTACAGACTATGGCTACACCTTC. Translating it yields CASSSPEGATDYGYTF.

The rearrangement links TRBV30 to TRBJ1-1; 7 bases line up with TRBD1. Germline V lookup: CDR1 GTSNPN, CDR2 SVGIG (reference sequence). After removal of 7 bases from V and 2 bases from J, the junction contained 4 bases not matched to a gene. The CDR3 is 12 amino acids. This CDR3 reads CAYRGANTEAFF. As DNA, the CDR3 is TGTGCCTACAGGGGAGCTAACACTGAAGCTTTCTTT.

This chain joins TRBV29-1 and TRBJ2-5; D is uncertain. Germline CDR1 SQVTM, CDR2 ANQGSEA. Trimming took 0 bases from V and 5 from J, leaving 10 bases between them. The CDR3 spans 13 residues. CDR3 coding DNA: TGCAGCGTTGAAGATGCTGTCTCCGAGACCCAGTACTTC. Its protein product is CSVEDAVSETQYF.

The chain couples TRBV6-6 to TRBJ2-5; D remains ambiguous. The ends were cut back, 6 bases at V and 5 bases at J, with 13 bases in the middle. The CDR3 contains 13 residues. The germline CDR1 and CDR2 sequences are MNHNY and SVGAGI (reference sequence). CDR3 bases: TGTGCCAGCAGCCACAGACCCGCCGAGACCCAGTACTTC. It encodes CASSHRPAETQYF.

The gene calls are TRBV18 and TRBJ1-1; 7 bases map to TRBD1. The CDR3 spans 14 residues. Germline V gene sequence: CDR1 KGHSH, CDR2 LQKENI. Unmatched junction bases numbered 7, after V lost 2 bases and J lost 7 bases. CDR3 nucleotides: TGTGCCAGCTCACCAATCCAGGGGGGGGGTGAAGCTTTCTTT. Its protein product is CASSPIQGGGEAFF.

This chain joins TRBV10-3 and TRBJ1-3; D remains unclear. Germline CDR1 is ENHRY and CDR2 is SYGVKD. This CDR3 contains 14 residues. Trimming stripped 3 bases from V and 0 bases from J, with 6 bases between. The CDR3 DNA sequence: TGTGCCATCAGTGACGGAGACTCTGGAAACACCATATATTTT. Amino acids: CAISDGDSGNTIYF.

In the case of this clone: Other nucleotide sequences in the sample specify the same CDR3. The chain joins TRBV5-1 to TRBJ2-7, with D possibly matching TRBD1 (6 bases). The CDR3 loop spans 13 amino acids. Trimming took off 0 bases at V and 5 bases at J, with 9 bases between the two ends. The germline gives CDR1 SGHRS, CDR2 YFSETQ. CDR3 in amino acids: CASSLVGGNEQYF. For the CDR3, the DNA is TGCGCCAGCAGCTTGGTAGGGGGAAACGAGCAGTACTTC.

V gene TRBV7-8 combines with J gene TRBJ2-5, with TRBD2 identical over 7 bases. The CDR3 is 14 residues long. Germline V gene sequence: CDR1 SGHVS, CDR2 FQNEAQ. The trim removed 2 bases at V and 4 bases at J, leaving 4 bases unmatched. The chain's CDR3 is CASSLSSGRETQYF. In DNA form, the CDR3 reads TGTGCCAGCAGCTTATCTAGCGGTCGAGAGACCCAGTACTTC.

The chain uses TRBV28 and TRBJ2-2; possibly TRBD2 for D (6 bases). The germline V and J ends were trimmed by 2 bases and 2 bases, with 9 bases remaining between them. The CDR3 length is 15 residues. CDR1 and CDR2 from the germline V gene are MDHEN and SYDVKM. CDR3 region: CASSLAGLNTGELFF. The DNA of the CDR3 is TGTGCCAGCAGTTTAGCGGGACTTAACACCGGGGAGCTGTTTTTT. Filled out from reference TRBV28 and TRBJ2-2, the complete variable domain reads DVKVTQSSRYLVKRTGEKVFLECVQDMDHENMFWYRQDPGLGLRLIYFSYDVKMKEKGDIPEGYSVSREKKERFSLILESASTNQTSMYLCASSLAGLNTGELFFGEGSRLTVL.

The chain has TRBV27 and TRBJ1-1; 7 bases match TRBD1. CDR1 and CDR2 (germline): MNHEY, SMNVEV (reference sequence). The CDR3 length is 15 residues. V lost 5 bases to trimming and J lost 4 bases; unmatched junction nucleotides: 10. DNA for the CDR3: TGTGCCAGCAGTCACAGGGGCCTCGGACCCACTGAAGCTTTCTTT. It yields the protein CASSHRGLGPTEAFF.

Details on this clone: The DNA is left out, because the CDR3 cannot be placed on it with certainty; the CDR3 is given as TCRdb lists it. The V gene is TRBV9, the J gene TRBJ2-2; TRBD2 is the table's D call and was not checked against the DNA. Germline values: CDR1 SGDLS, CDR2 YYNGEE. 16 amino acids form the CDR3, both terminal residues included. CDR3: CASSQGTPRRAGELFF.

The rearrangement links TRBV12-5 to TRBJ2-2; the match to TRBD2 covers 7 bases. J was trimmed by 8 bases and V by 2 bases; bases with no gene match: 17. Germline V gene sequence: CDR1 LGHNT, CDR2 FRNRAP. This CDR3 has 18 residues. CDR3 nucleotide sequence: TGTGCTAGTGGTTTGACGCAGACAGCTAGCGGATCTGGGGGGGAGCTGTTTTTT. This gives the protein CASGLTQTASGSGGELFF.

Concerning this clone: A far more abundant clone sits one base away, making this likely a read error. This specimen includes other DNA sequences encoding the same CDR3. This rearrangement joins TRBV7-3 to TRBJ2-5; a weak D match, TRBD1 (6 bases). Germline CDR1 reads SGHTA; CDR2 reads FQGTGA. The CDR3 is 16 residues long. CDR3 bases: TGCGCCAGCAGCCATAATTTAGGGGGACAAGAAGAGACCCAGTACTTC. This encodes CASSHNLGGQEETQYF.

This clone was counted a single time. The chain is built from TRBV28 and TRBJ2-2; D may be TRBD2 (7 bases). Looked up from germline, CDR1 is MDHEN and CDR2 is SYDVKM. There are 14 residues in the CDR3. V dropped 10 bases and J dropped 3 bases, with 15 bases sitting between them. In DNA form, the CDR3 reads TGTGCCACAAAGGGGGGAGGGTACACCGGGGAGCTGTTTTTT. This sequence encodes CATKGGGYTGELFF.

The chain joins TRBV5-6 to TRBJ1-2; 9 bases match TRBD1. The CDR3 spans 18 residues. Germline CDR1 is SGHDT and CDR2 is YYEEEE. V lost 6 bases and J lost 4; bases outside the gene matches: 19. The CDR3 spells CASTMLIRDRARGYGYTF. The CDR3 region has the DNA TGTGCCAGCACCATGCTTATAAGGGACAGGGCCAGGGGCTATGGCTACACCTTC.

This clone has just a few counts. J is TRBJ1-2 and V is TRBV6-5; D perhaps matches TRBD1 (6 bases). Per germline, CDR1 MNHEY and CDR2 SVGAGI. CDR3 length equals 15 residues. The V end lost 6 bases, the J end lost 2 bases, and 16 bases lay between the germline ends. DNA for the CDR3: TGTGCCAGCAGGCGATACAGGGAGGCAAACTATGGCTACACCTTC. It specifies CASRRYREANYGYTF.

V and J are TRBV4-1 and TRBJ2-1; 8 positions agree with TRBD2. Germline V lookup: CDR1 MGHRA, CDR2 YSYEKL. V dropped 3 bases and J dropped 8; count of bases not matched to a gene: 6. The CDR3 extends over 14 amino acids. The CDR3 bases are TGCGCCAGCAGCCACCAACTAGCGGTCGATGAGCAGTTCTTC. Translating gives CASSHQLAVDEQFF.

This clone was seen only a few times. A far larger clone is off by one base, so a read error is likely. Other DNA sequences in the sample encode the same CDR3. V usage is TRBV6-1 and J usage is TRBJ1-4; a possible D gene is TRBD1 (5 bases). The length of the CDR3 is 18 residues. The germline V and J ends were trimmed by 2 bases and 5 bases, with 21 bases remaining between them. Germline assignment: CDR1 MNHNS and CDR2 SASEGT. CDR3 in DNA: TGTGCCAGCAGTGAAATCCTACCCCTCGGACGGACAAATGAAAAACTGTTTTTT. Amino acids: CASSEILPLGRTNEKLFF.

The V call is TRBV5-1, the J call TRBJ2-2, with 7 bases that match TRBD1. CDR3 length: 15 residues. Germline V gene data show CDR1 as SGHRS and CDR2 as YFSETQ. J gave up 7 bases and V 4 bases, and 10 bases lay outside the gene matches. The CDR3 DNA reads TGCGCCAGCAGCGCATCTACAGGGGCGGACGGGGAGCTGTTTTTT. Translated, it gives CASSASTGADGELFF. Full variable domain (outside the CDR3, taken from reference TRBV5-1 and TRBJ2-2): KAGVTQTPRYLIKTRGQQVTLSCSPISGHRSVSWYQQTPGQGLQFLFEYFSETQRNKGNFPGRFSGRQFSNSRSEMNVSTLELGDSALYLCASSASTGADGELFFGEGSRLTVL.

CDR3 sequence reads: CASSPGGVTGDLYGYTF. For the CDR3, the DNA is TGTGCCAGCAGCCCCGGCGGGGTTACAGGGGACCTCTATGGCTACACCTTC. V and J are TRBV7-9 and TRBJ1-2; 7 nucleotides line up with TRBD1. Germline CDR1 and CDR2: SEHNR and FQNEAQ (reference sequence). J lost 4 bases, V lost 5 bases, and 16 bases had no gene match. There are 17 residues in the CDR3.

This chain connects TRBV6-4 to TRBJ2-1; 12 positions match TRBD2. This CDR3 is built from 17 residues. V lost 0 bases and J lost 7; bases outside the gene matches: 7. Germline loops: CDR1 MRHNA, CDR2 SNTAGT. CDR3 bases: TGTGCCAGCAGTGACTCAGCTGGACTAGCGGGGCCGAATGAGCAGTTCTTC. Amino acid sequence: CASSDSAGLAGPNEQFF.

The J gene is TRBJ1-5, the V gene TRBV2; D uncertain. V was clipped by 5 bases and J by 6 bases, with 14 bases between them. CDR1 and CDR2 from the germline V gene are SNHLY and FYNNEI. The CDR3 totals 14 residues. This chain's CDR3 is CASSRAGGGQPQHF. The CDR3, as DNA: TGTGCCAGCAGTCGGGCGGGAGGCGGTCAGCCCCAGCATTTT. The full variable domain, its missing parts supplied by reference TRBV2 and TRBJ1-5, is EPEVTQTPSHQVTQMGQEVILRCVPISNHLYFYWYRQILGQKVEFLVSFYNNEISEKSEIFDDQFSVERPDGSNFTLKIRSTKLEDSAMYFCASSRAGGGQPQHFGDGTRLSIL.

The V gene is TRBV7-3, the J gene TRBJ2-5; 8 nucleotides align to TRBD1. J gave up 4 bases and V 5 bases, and 3 bases lay outside the gene matches. Germline CDR1 and CDR2: SGHTA and FQGTGA. The CDR3 spans 13 residues. CDR3 sequence: CASSVGQGETQYF. CDR3 DNA: TGTGCCAGCAGCGTCGGACAGGGAGAGACCCAGTACTTC.

V is TRBV19 and J is TRBJ1-3, with D possibly TRBD1 on 5 matching bases. V lost 6 bases, J lost 3 bases, and 12 bases lay in between. The germline gives CDR1 LNHDA, CDR2 SQIVND (reference sequence). The CDR3 is made up of 14 amino acids. The DNA of the CDR3 is TGTGCCAGTAGGTTAACAGGAGATGGAAACACCATATATTTT. It specifies CASRLTGDGNTIYF.